The next 25 T cell receptor beta chains were all read from a single sample in a study of identical twins. TCRdb independently ran MiXCR on the 5' RACE reads; one entry per CDR3 protein. There are some 320,000 distinct CDR3 sequences in the sample; 9% to 15% occur only once, and approximately 7.6% lies in the top ten. These records were also assigned to another study, of yellow fever vaccine responses in identical twins.

Input material: CD8+ T cells sorted from blood. The receptors were sampled from a woman aged 18-29 years in good health.

This clonotype was detected a few times. The CDR3: CASSYVLYMRNTEAFF. The CDR3 nucleotides are TGTGCCAGCAGTTACGTCCTATATATGAGGAACACTGAAGCTTTCTTT. The gene calls are TRBV6-8 and TRBJ1-1; no reliable D call. Germline V gene lookup returns CDR1 MNHGY and CDR2 SAAAGT. This CDR3 spans 16 amino acids. Trimming shortened V by 2 bases and J by 1 base, and 14 bases separated the two germline ends.

V is TRBV2 and J is TRBJ2-7, with TRBD1 matching over 7 bases. Germline V gene lookup returns CDR1 SNHLY and CDR2 FYNNEI. Losses at the gene ends were 8 bases for V and 2 bases for J; bases not matched to a gene: 12. The CDR3 length is 15 residues. CDR3 DNA: TGTGCCAGCGAGACGCTTCCGGGACAGACCTACGAGCAGTACGTC. Translation: CASETLPGQTYEQYV.

This clonotype has a single count. The CDR3 DNA reads as TGTGCCAGCAGGGGACTAGCGGGAGTATCAACGGGGTACCAAGAGACCCAGTACTTC. It is translated as CASRGLAGVSTGYQETQYF. The genes are TRBV7-8 and TRBJ2-5; the match to TRBD2 covers 14 bases. The trim removed 6 bases at V and 0 bases at J, leaving 12 bases unmatched. Germline values: CDR1 SGHVS, CDR2 FQNEAQ. The length of the CDR3 is 19 residues.

This clonotype was detected a few times. The rearrangement joins TRBV6-1 to TRBJ2-3, with 8 bases fitting TRBD1. Germline CDR1 is MNHNS and CDR2 is SASEGT. V lost 7 bases to trimming and J lost 6 bases; unmatched junction nucleotides: 3. The CDR3 is made up of 12 amino acids. In nucleotides, the CDR3 is TGTGCCAGCATTCCAGGGGGCGATACGCAGTATTTT. Its protein is CASIPGGDTQYF.

V is TRBV28 and J is TRBJ2-1; D possibly matches TRBD1 or TRBD2 (5 bases each). Trimming cost V 4 bases and J 7 bases, with 14 bases left between them. Germline CDR1 is MDHEN and CDR2 is SYDVKM. This CDR3 has 14 residues. The CDR3 DNA is TGTGCCAGCAGTTCTAGTGAGGGGTTAAATGAGCAGTTCTTC. Translating gives CASSSSEGLNEQFF. Combining the CDR3 with reference TRBV28 and TRBJ2-1 gives the whole variable domain DVKVTQSSRYLVKRTGEKVFLECVQDMDHENMFWYRQDPGLGLRLIYFSYDVKMKEKGDIPEGYSVSREKKERFSLILESASTNQTSMYLCASSSSEGLNEQFFGPGTRLTVL.

The genes are TRBV15 and TRBJ2-7; 9 bases are a match to TRBD1. The germline CDR1 and CDR2 sequences are LNHNV and YYDKDF (reference sequence). The CDR3 length is 15 residues. After removal of 5 bases from V and 0 bases from J, the junction contained 5 bases not matched to a gene. As DNA, the CDR3 is TGTGCCACCAGCCCCAGGACAGGGGTCTCCTACGAGCAGTACTTC. It encodes CATSPRTGVSYEQYF.

This chain connects TRBV7-9 to TRBJ2-5, with 7 bases fitting TRBD1. V shed 5 bases, J shed 1 base, and the junction held 7 bases outside the gene matches. Germline V CDR1 and CDR2: SEHNR, FQNEAQ (reference sequence). This CDR3 is built from 15 residues. The CDR3 protein is CASSPRTGVQETQYF. The CDR3 DNA reads as TGTGCCAGCAGCCCGAGGACAGGCGTCCAAGAGACCCAGTACTTC.

This clonotype was seen more than once but under ten times. The chain uses TRBV6-2 or TRBV6-3 and TRBJ2-5; TRBD2 aligns across 7 bases. Germline CDR1 is MNHEY and CDR2 is SVGEGT. V dropped 5 bases and J dropped 2; count of bases not matched to a gene: 8. The CDR3 has 15 amino acids. The CDR3 is CASSPRWGGQETQYF. CDR3 DNA sequence: TGTGCCAGCAGTCCCCGTTGGGGGGGGCAAGAGACCCAGTACTTC.

The V call is TRBV6-2 or TRBV6-3, the J call TRBJ2-1; 7 nucleotides match TRBD2. Unmatched junction bases numbered 8, after V lost 2 bases and J lost 7 bases. Germline CDR1 MNHEY, CDR2 SVGEGT. The CDR3 length is 15 residues. This CDR3 is CASSYTEGGGNEQFF. DNA of the CDR3: TGTGCCAGCAGTTACACCGAGGGCGGGGGAAATGAGCAGTTCTTC.

This clonotype showed up just a few times. The V call is TRBV29-1, the J call TRBJ2-1; 11 bases are shared with TRBD2. CDR3 length: 15 residues. Germline V gene data show CDR1 as SQVTM and CDR2 as ANQGSEA. V was pared by 0 bases and J by 5 bases, with 3 bases of the junction left unmatched. CDR3 coding DNA: TGCAGCGTTGAAGAAGGGACTAGCGGTAACAATGAGCAGTTCTTC. This codes for CSVEEGTSGNNEQFF.

J is TRBJ2-4 and V is TRBV27, with a weak D call TRBD2 (6 bases). Trimming left V 6 bases short and J 0 bases short, with 12 bases between. This CDR3 region has 15 residues. Germline loops: CDR1 MNHEY, CDR2 SMNVEV (reference sequence). CDR3 DNA sequence: TGTGCCAGCAGCTGGGGGGTCTCAGCCAAAAACATTCAGTACTTC. Its translation: CASSWGVSAKNIQYF.

The V call is TRBV7-8, the J call TRBJ2-7; TRBD1 agrees at 7 bases. CDR3 length: 13 amino acids. With 6 bases clipped from V and 4 bases from J, the junction kept 6 bases outside the gene matches. Germline V CDR1 and CDR2: SGHVS, FQNEAQ. For the CDR3, the DNA is TGTGCCAGCAGAGACGGGACAGTATACGAGCAGTACTTC. Translated, it gives CASRDGTVYEQYF.

This CDR3 is CASSQDRDRAKNIQYF. Here the CDR3 DNA reads TGCGCCAGCAGCCAAGACAGGGATCGGGCCAAAAACATTCAGTACTTC. J is TRBJ2-4 and V is TRBV4-1, with D maybe TRBD1 (5 bases). V was clipped by 0 bases and J by 1 base, with 10 bases between them. CDR3 size: 16 residues. Germline CDR1 and CDR2: MGHRA and YSYEKL.

This clonotype was observed a few times. The V call is TRBV12-3 or TRBV12-4, the J call TRBJ2-1, with no clear D. Trimming took off 2 bases at V and 1 base at J, with 9 bases between the two ends. The CDR3 covers 15 residues. CDR3 residues: CASSLKGYSYNEQFF. The CDR3 nucleotides read TGTGCCAGCAGTTTAAAAGGTTATTCCTACAATGAGCAGTTCTTC.

This clonotype was observed at least ten times. This chain connects TRBV7-3 to TRBJ2-3; tentative D call: TRBD2 (6 bases). V was shortened by 6 bases and J by 1 base, with 14 bases between the two germline ends. The CDR3 consists of 15 residues. The germline gives CDR1 SGHTA, CDR2 FQGTGA. As DNA, the CDR3 is TGTGCCAGCAGTTTGACTGGAGGGGGCACAGATACGCAGTATTTT. Protein: CASSLTGGGTDTQYF.

This clonotype was counted many times. The rearrangement links TRBV5-1 to TRBJ2-2, with 7 bases fitting TRBD1. Trimming cost V 3 bases and J 7 bases; bases outside gene matches: 12. Germline CDR1 SGHRS, CDR2 YFSETQ. The CDR3 contains 16 residues. The CDR3 nucleotides are TGCGCCAGCAGCTCACGGGACAGCGTCCAGTTCGGGGAGCTGTTTTTT. Amino acids: CASSSRDSVQFGELFF.

This clonotype was detected a few times. The chain combines TRBV20-1 with TRBJ1-6, with TRBD1 as a possible D gene (6 bases). There are 17 residues in the CDR3. Germline V gene sequence: CDR1 DFQATT, CDR2 SNEGSKA (reference sequence). V dropped 0 bases and J dropped 6 bases, with 18 bases sitting between them. The DNA of the CDR3 is TGCAGTGCTAGAGATCCGGACAGTTCACTCCCTAATTCACCCCTCCACTTT. This translates into CSARDPDSSLPNSPLHF.

V is TRBV27 and J is TRBJ2-2; 7 bases are shared with TRBD2. V shed 7 bases, J shed 5 bases, and the junction held 10 bases outside the gene matches. The CDR3 is 15 residues long. Germline lookup yields CDR1 MNHEY and CDR2 SMNVEV (reference sequence). CDR3 loop: CASTHTGLPTGELFF. In DNA, the CDR3 is TGTGCCAGCACCCACACGGGACTACCGACCGGGGAGCTGTTTTTT.

The chain is built from TRBV20-1 and TRBJ2-7, with 11 bases aligning to TRBD2. Trimming removed 4 bases from V and 2 bases from J; junction bases left unmatched: 16. In germline, CDR1 is DFQATT, CDR2 SNEGSKA (reference sequence). The CDR3 spans 18 residues. The CDR3 DNA sequence: TGCAGTGCTAACCCCTTAGCGGGAGGGGTACTAAGGCCCTACGAGCAGTACTTC. As protein: CSANPLAGGVLRPYEQYF.

This clonotype was observed at least ten times. The rearrangement uses TRBV12-3 or TRBV12-4 and TRBJ2-2, with 13 bases fitting TRBD2. This CDR3 is built from 17 residues. Trimming removed 5 bases from V and 4 bases from J; junction bases left unmatched: 7. CDR3: CASSPGLAGAPTGELFF. The CDR3 DNA reads as TGTGCCAGCAGTCCCGGACTAGCGGGAGCCCCCACCGGGGAGCTGTTTTTT.

This clonotype occurred a few times. The rearrangement joins TRBV5-5 to TRBJ2-7; 10 bases line up with TRBD1. Germline V lookup: CDR1 SGHKS, CDR2 YYEKEE (reference sequence). V lost 1 base to trimming and J lost 3 bases; unmatched junction nucleotides: 1. This CDR3 comprises 14 residues. CDR3 sequence: CASSLWTGGYEQYF. The CDR3 region has the DNA TGTGCCAGCAGCTTGTGGACAGGGGGCTACGAGCAGTACTTC.

The chain joins TRBV15 to TRBJ2-7; D is uncertain. Trimming took off 5 bases at V and 1 base at J, with 6 bases between the two ends. Germline V gene lookup returns CDR1 LNHNV and CDR2 YYDKDF (reference sequence). The CDR3 is 12 residues long. CDR3: CATSGGSYEQYV. For the CDR3, the DNA is TGTGCCACCAGCGGCGGATCCTACGAGCAGTACGTC.

This clonotype was seen only a few times. This chain connects TRBV20-1 to TRBJ1-4; D is unclear. Between the trimmed V and J ends, which lost 6 bases and 4 bases, there was a span of 18 bases. Looked up from germline, CDR1 is DFQATT and CDR2 is SNEGSKA (reference sequence). This CDR3 spans 15 amino acids. In DNA form, the CDR3 reads TGCAGTGCCCCCGGGGAGTCGGAGGGTAATGAAAAACTGTTTTTT. Encoded protein: CSAPGESEGNEKLFF.

The sample holds a few counts of this clonotype. This chain joins TRBV6-5 and TRBJ2-5; 8 bases agree with TRBD1. This CDR3 is 14 amino acids long. CDR1 MNHEY and CDR2 SVGAGI come from the germline V gene. The J segment lost 5 bases and the V segment lost 4 bases, leaving 6 bases of the junction unmatched. The CDR3 protein is CASSFQGAIETQYF. The CDR3 nucleotides read TGTGCCAGCAGTTTTCAGGGGGCGATTGAGACCCAGTACTTC.

This clonotype was observed a few times. Here the CDR3 omits its conserved ending phenylalanine or tryptophan, so a read error is the likely source. The DNA is omitted, as the CDR3 cannot be located on it reliably, and the CDR3 follows TCRdb's listing. The J gene is TRBJ2-3, the V gene TRBV6-5. The CDR3 is 9 residues long, counting both termini. Germline CDR1 reads MNHEY; CDR2 reads SVGAGI. This chain's CDR3 is CASSRKSLK.